The 30 T cell receptor beta chains reported below all come from one sample, sequenced in a study of cytomegalovirus exposure and HLA in healthy donors. Using immunoSEQ multiplex PCR, the repertoire was profiled, and TCRdb retains in-frame clones only, with some absent. The profile shows some 180,000 clones, around nine tenths of them singletons. Sequenced material: PBMCs. All receptors derive from a young man in good health and CMV-seropositive.

V and J are TRBV25-1 and TRBJ2-7; 8 bases align to TRBD1. The CDR3 is made up of 15 amino acids. Germline V CDR1 and CDR2: MGHDK, SYGVNS. The trim removed 1 base at V and 6 bases at J, leaving 8 bases unmatched. DNA for the CDR3: TGTGCCAGCAGTGAATCAGGGGGCTTAAGGGGCGAGCAGTACTTC. Translated, it gives CASSESGGLRGEQYF.

A single count supports this clone. The chain has TRBV27 and TRBJ1-1; weak D call: TRBD1 (5 bases). CDR1 and CDR2 (germline): MNHEY, SMNVEV (reference sequence). Deletions cut 0 bases from V and 1 base from J, with 12 bases between. This CDR3 region has 16 residues. The CDR3 region is CASSLSAGIGNTEAFF. In DNA form, the CDR3 reads TGTGCCAGCAGTTTATCGGCAGGGATTGGGAACACTGAAGCTTTCTTT.

This clone was counted between two and nine times. The chain has TRBV19 and TRBJ1-2; 9 positions agree with TRBD1. Germline V gives CDR1 LNHDA, CDR2 SQIVND (reference sequence). Losses at the gene ends were 3 bases for V and 4 bases for J; bases not matched to a gene: 3. The CDR3 loop spans 14 amino acids. The chain's CDR3 is CASSILGQGYGYTF. DNA for the CDR3: TGTGCCAGTAGTATTCTGGGACAGGGCTATGGCTACACCTTC. The whole variable domain, filled in from reference TRBV19 and TRBJ1-2, reads DGGITQSPKYLFRKEGQNVTLSCEQNLNHDAMYWYRQDPGQGLRLIYYSQIVNDFQKGDIAEGYSVSREKKESFPLTVTSAQKNPTAFYLCASSILGQGYGYTFGSGTRLTVV.

The chain recombines TRBV5-1 with TRBJ1-2, with D perhaps matching TRBD1 (6 bases). Deletions cut 0 bases from V and 6 bases from J, with 12 bases between. Germline values: CDR1 SGHRS, CDR2 YFSETQ. The CDR3 sequence is 14 residues long. CDR3 sequence reads: CASSLAGTLDGYTF. CDR3 sequence (DNA): TGCGCCAGCAGCTTGGCCGGGACACTGGATGGCTACACCTTC. Together with reference TRBV5-1 and TRBJ1-2, the CDR3 gives the full variable domain: KAGVTQTPRYLIKTRGQQVTLSCSPISGHRSVSWYQQTPGQGLQFLFEYFSETQRNKGNFPGRFSGRQFSNSRSEMNVSTLELGDSALYLCASSLAGTLDGYTFGSGTRLTVV.

The chain recombines TRBV27 with TRBJ2-4, with a possible D match to TRBD2 (5 bases). The CDR3 covers 16 residues. Trimming cost V 5 bases and J 0 bases, with 14 bases left between them. Germline assignment: CDR1 MNHEY and CDR2 SMNVEV (reference sequence). The CDR3 coding sequence is TGTGCCAGCAGTGCCCTTTCGGGGATAGCCAAAAACATTCAGTACTTC. It yields the protein CASSALSGIAKNIQYF.

CDR3 nucleotide sequence: TGTGCCAGCAGCTTCACTATAGACAACACGGGACAGGCTGAGTTCTTC. Amino acids: CASSFTIDNTGQAEFF. The genes are TRBV7-2 and TRBJ2-1; TRBD1 matches 8 bases. V trimming: 3 bases; J trimming: 14 bases; junction bases outside the gene matches: 18. Germline CDR1 and CDR2: SGHTA and FQGNSA. The CDR3 loop spans 16 amino acids.

This clone was counted once. The chain employs TRBV19 and TRBJ2-7; D is possibly TRBD2 (6 bases). Germline V gene sequence: CDR1 LNHDA, CDR2 SQIVND (reference sequence). The CDR3 runs 15 residues. Trimming left V 0 bases short and J 3 bases short, with 12 bases between. CDR3 in amino acids: CASSIDPRGDYEQYF. DNA of the CDR3: TGTGCCAGTAGTATAGATCCCCGCGGGGACTACGAGCAGTACTTC. Looking up the rest from reference TRBV19 and TRBJ2-7 gives the full variable domain: DGGITQSPKYLFRKEGQNVTLSCEQNLNHDAMYWYRQDPGQGLRLIYYSQIVNDFQKGDIAEGYSVSREKKESFPLTVTSAQKNPTAFYLCASSIDPRGDYEQYFGPGTRLTVT.

The V gene is TRBV19, the J gene TRBJ1-5; unclear D gene. The CDR3 length is 14 residues. The germline V gene encodes CDR1 LNHDA and CDR2 SQIVND (reference sequence). Trimming left V 3 bases short and J 0 bases short, with 6 bases between. The CDR3 nucleotides read TGTGCCAGTAGTATTCGAGGTAGCAATCAGCCCCAGCATTTT. Its protein product is CASSIRGSNQPQHF.

The chain has TRBV5-4 and TRBJ2-2; 10 nucleotides align to TRBD2. V dropped 6 bases and J dropped 6; count of bases not matched to a gene: 8. CDR1 is SGHNT and CDR2 is YYREEE in the germline V gene (reference sequence). The CDR3 is 15 amino acids. CDR3 sequence reads: CASTGGLASAGELFF. Here the CDR3 DNA reads TGTGCCAGCACTGGGGGACTAGCGAGCGCCGGGGAGCTGTTTTTT.

The V gene is TRBV6-1, the J gene TRBJ1-6; D might be TRBD1 (5 bases). The CDR3 loop spans 15 amino acids. Deletions cut 4 bases from V and 0 bases from J, with 7 bases between. Germline V gene sequence: CDR1 MNHNS, CDR2 SASEGT. The CDR3 here is CASSGGGSYNSPLHF. As DNA, the CDR3 is TGTGCCAGCAGTGGGGGGGGCTCCTATAATTCACCCCTCCACTTT.

V is TRBV7-2 and J is TRBJ1-1, with 7 nucleotides matching TRBD1. Trimming removed 0 bases from V and 5 bases from J; junction bases left unmatched: 6. The V gene's germline CDR1 is SGHTA and CDR2 FQGNSA. The CDR3 has 15 residues. The CDR3, as DNA: TGTGCCAGCAGCTTAGCTGGGGCAGGGGGAACTGAAGCTTTCTTT. Its translation: CASSLAGAGGTEAFF. Supplemented by reference TRBV7-2 and TRBJ1-1, the full variable domain reads GAGVSQSPSNKVTEKGKDVELRCDPISGHTALYWYRQSLGQGLEFLIYFQGNSAPDKSGLPSDRFSAERTGGSVSTLTIQRTQQEDSAVYLCASSLAGAGGTEAFFGQGTRLTVV.

This rearrangement joins TRBV5-6 to TRBJ2-3, with 10 bases fitting TRBD2. V lost 5 bases to trimming and J lost 2 bases; unmatched junction nucleotides: 8. The germline V gene has CDR1 SGHDT and CDR2 YYEEEE. This CDR3 comprises 16 residues. CDR3 nucleotide sequence: TGTGCCAGCAGGTGGAGACTAGCGGGCTCCACAGATACGCAGTATTTT. As protein: CASRWRLAGSTDTQYF.

This chain uses TRBV4-1 with TRBJ1-5, with TRBD1 matching over 9 bases. CDR3 length equals 15 residues. J was trimmed by 7 bases and V by 4 bases; bases with no gene match: 8. From germline, CDR1 is MGHRA and CDR2 YSYEKL. The CDR3 bases are TGCGCCAGCAGCCTGGGACAGGGAACGGGCCAGCCCCAGCATTTT. This codes for CASSLGQGTGQPQHF.

This clone came up once. One end of the junction fails to match germline, which may point to a read error. This sequence joins TRBV27 and TRBJ2-3; 7 nucleotides line up with TRBD1. Germline V gene lookup returns CDR1 MNHEY and CDR2 SMNVEV (reference sequence). CDR3 size: 15 residues. The CDR3 nucleotides are TGTGCCAGCAGTAGCCGACAGGGACCTCTTAAACTAGTCAGTTTT. This sequence encodes CASSSRQGPLKLVSF.

Judged by abundance, this clone is medium-sized. This chain uses TRBV6-4 with TRBJ2-3; 11 positions agree with TRBD2. CDR3 length equals 14 residues. Unmatched junction bases numbered 1, after V lost 4 bases and J lost 4 bases. Germline V gene sequence: CDR1 MRHNA, CDR2 SNTAGT. CDR3 loop: CASSVAGGPDTQYF. As DNA, the CDR3 is TGTGCCAGCAGTGTAGCGGGGGGGCCAGATACGCAGTATTTT.

This chain joins TRBV5-8 and TRBJ2-1; D gene uncertain. CDR3 size: 9 residues. CDR1 SGHTS and CDR2 YDEGEE come from the germline V gene. Trimming removed 0 bases at V and 15 bases at J, with 4 bases between. CDR3 loop: CASSLGSFF. For the CDR3, the DNA is TGTGCCAGCAGCTTGGGGTCGTTCTTC.

This clone was found once. The V and J genes are TRBV28 and TRBJ2-5; D could derive from TRBD1 or TRBD2 (5 bases each). Between the trimmed V and J ends, which lost 4 bases and 5 bases, there was a span of 14 bases. Germline V gene data show CDR1 as MDHEN and CDR2 as SYDVKM. The CDR3 totals 14 residues. CDR3 amino acids: CASSSGPGLETQYF. In DNA, the CDR3 is TGTGCCAGCAGTTCGGGACCGGGCCTGGAGACCCAGTACTTC. The full variable domain, its missing parts supplied by reference TRBV28 and TRBJ2-5, is DVKVTQSSRYLVKRTGEKVFLECVQDMDHENMFWYRQDPGLGLRLIYFSYDVKMKEKGDIPEGYSVSREKKERFSLILESASTNQTSMYLCASSSGPGLETQYFGPGTRLLVL.

The chain combines TRBV6-1 with TRBJ2-7; 9 bases match TRBD1. V lost 5 bases, J lost 3 bases, and 5 bases stayed unmatched. The CDR3 loop spans 14 amino acids. The germline gives CDR1 MNHNS, CDR2 SASEGT. DNA for the CDR3: TGTGCCAGCAGTCCCGGGACAGGGAACTACGAGCAGTACTTC. Its protein is CASSPGTGNYEQYF.

The chain couples TRBV5-1 to TRBJ2-1; 10 bases fit TRBD2. V lost 3 bases and J lost 5; bases outside the gene matches: 11. Germline CDR1 SGHRS, CDR2 YFSETQ. This CDR3 spans 17 amino acids. The chain's CDR3 is CASSYSGGITKNNEQFF. As DNA, the CDR3 is TGCGCCAGCAGCTATAGCGGGGGGATAACGAAAAACAATGAGCAGTTCTTC.

J is TRBJ2-3 and V is TRBV6-5; no reliable D call. CDR1 is MNHEY and CDR2 is SVGAGI in the germline V gene. This CDR3 is 13 amino acids long. V dropped 2 bases and J dropped 4 bases, with 7 bases sitting between them. Here the CDR3 DNA reads TGTGCCAGCAGTTACCATCTGTCAGATACGCAGTATTTT. It yields the protein CASSYHLSDTQYF.

The chain couples TRBV9 to TRBJ2-1; perhaps TRBD1 as D (6 bases). Trimming stripped 4 bases from V and 9 bases from J, with 11 bases between. Germline CDR1 and CDR2: SGDLS and YYNGEE. This CDR3 region has 12 residues. CDR3 DNA: TGTGCCAGCAGCTCAGGGGTGGGTGAGCAGTTCTTC. It yields the protein CASSSGVGEQFF. The full variable domain, with the rest looked up from reference TRBV9 and TRBJ2-1, is DSGVTQTPKHLITATGQRVTLRCSPRSGDLSVYWYQQSLDQGLQFLIQYYNGEERAKGNILERFSAQQFPDLHSELNLSSLELGDSALYFCASSSGVGEQFFGPGTRLTVL.

The chain combines TRBV9 with TRBJ2-2; 7 bases line up with TRBD1. Germline lookup yields CDR1 SGDLS and CDR2 YYNGEE. There are 17 residues in the CDR3. V dropped 0 bases and J dropped 5; count of bases not matched to a gene: 10. This CDR3 is CASSVELGGRETGELFF. The DNA for the CDR3 is TGTGCCAGCAGCGTAGAATTAGGGGGCAGGGAAACCGGGGAGCTGTTTTTT.

The rearrangement joins TRBV4-1 to TRBJ1-4, with D possibly being TRBD1 (6 bases). The CDR3 extends over 17 amino acids. The germline V gene has CDR1 MGHRA and CDR2 YSYEKL. V lost 1 base and J 7 bases, leaving 19 bases between the germline ends. CDR3 residues: CASSQVEGGRVGEKLFF. The CDR3 nucleotides read TGCGCCAGCAGCCAAGTGGAAGGGGGAAGGGTTGGTGAAAAACTGTTTTTT.

The chain recombines TRBV6-1 with TRBJ2-5; D ambiguous. From germline, CDR1 is MNHNS and CDR2 SASEGT. This CDR3 comprises 13 residues. V was trimmed by 8 bases and J by 2 bases, leaving 12 bases between them. CDR3 sequence reads: CASAPGLQETQYF. As DNA, the CDR3 is TGTGCCAGCGCCCCCGGGCTTCAAGAGACCCAGTACTTC.

V usage is TRBV7-2 and J usage is TRBJ2-3; 8 bases align to TRBD1. CDR3 length: 13 residues. V dropped 5 bases and J dropped 6; count of bases not matched to a gene: 4. Germline CDR1 is SGHTA and CDR2 is FQGNSA. The CDR3 loop reads CASSPHRGDTQYF. The CDR3 nucleotides read TGTGCCAGCAGCCCACACAGGGGGGATACGCAGTATTTT.

Notes on this clone: This same CDR3 is encoded by further DNA sequences in the sample. The rearrangement joins TRBV29-1 to TRBJ2-1, with D unresolved. CDR1 is SQVTM and CDR2 is ANQGSEA in the germline V gene. This CDR3 is built from 13 residues. V was trimmed by 3 bases and J by 1 base, leaving 7 bases between them. The CDR3 DNA reads as TGCAGCGTTGATCTTGGTTCCTACAATGAGCAGTTCTTC. Translated, it gives CSVDLGSYNEQFF.

This sequence joins TRBV6-5 and TRBJ1-1; no reliable D call. The V gene lost 4 bases and the J gene lost 2 bases, with 14 bases spanning the gap. Germline V gene sequence: CDR1 MNHEY, CDR2 SVGAGI. The CDR3 sequence is 15 residues long. CDR3 protein: CASSSDRGVNTEAFF. In DNA, the CDR3 is TGTGCCAGCAGTTCGGACCGGGGAGTAAACACTGAAGCTTTCTTT.

This clone was counted only a few times. V usage is TRBV5-6 and J usage is TRBJ1-5; D remains unclear. Deletions cut 4 bases from V and 9 bases from J, with 17 bases between. Germline V gene data show CDR1 as SGHDT and CDR2 as YYEEEE. This CDR3 contains 14 residues. The CDR3 sequence: CASSLGRTFVPQHF. In DNA, the CDR3 is TGTGCCAGCAGCCTTGGACGGACCTTTGTGCCCCAGCATTTT.

The chain uses TRBV4-3 and TRBJ2-7; no firm D call. CDR1 is LGHNA, CDR2 YSLEER, per germline. The V and J ends lost 0 bases and 5 bases respectively, with 8 bases between them. This CDR3 region has 13 residues. The CDR3 is CASSQDRPHEQYF. The CDR3 region has the DNA TGCGCCAGCAGCCAAGACCGCCCCCACGAGCAGTACTTC.

The chain combines TRBV27 with TRBJ1-2, with D possibly being TRBD1 (5 bases). The germline V and J ends were trimmed by 4 bases and 5 bases, with 14 bases remaining between them. Germline assignment: CDR1 MNHEY and CDR2 SMNVEV (reference sequence). CDR3 size: 14 residues. The CDR3 reads CASSSGGARYGYTF. The CDR3 region has the DNA TGTGCCAGCAGTTCCGGAGGGGCTCGGTATGGCTACACCTTC.